The T cell receptor (beta chain) described here comes from a study of cytomegalovirus exposure and HLA in healthy donors. Sample share makes this clone medium-sized. The CDR3 spans 16 residues. The junction had 7 bases not matched to a gene; V was cut back by 3 bases and J by 3 bases. Germline CDR1 LNHDA, CDR2 SQIVND (reference sequence). Researchers ran the PCR with 60 Vbeta and 13 Jbeta primers. Sequencing used immunoSEQ multiplex PCR; TCRdb keeps in-frame clones, though not all of them. The sample consists of 150,000 to 180,000 clones, 60% to 85% of them appearing once. Sequenced: PBMCs. The chain joins TRBV19 to TRBJ2-1; 8 nucleotides line up with TRBD2. This clonotype was sampled from a woman aged 35 to 49 in good health and CMV-seronegative. Here the CDR3 DNA reads TGTGCCAGTAGTATCGGAGCGGGAGTCTACTACAATGAGCAGTTCTTC. Amino acid sequence: CASSIGAGVYYNEQFF. Full variable domain (remainder filled in from reference TRBV19 and TRBJ2-1): DGGITQSPKYLFRKEGQNVTLSCEQNLNHDAMYWYRQDPGQGLRLIYYSQIVNDFQKGDIAEGYSVSREKKESFPLTVTSAQKNPTAFYLCASSIGAGVYYNEQFFGPGTRLTVL.